The 5 T cell receptor beta chains listed next were all sequenced from one sample in a study of blood T cell repertoires in COVID-19. Assay: immunoSEQ multiplex PCR; the TCRdb copy retains only in-frame clones and omits some. The sample shows 200,000 to 300,000 clones, 86% of them seen only once. Sequencing input: peripheral blood. All receptors come from a woman aged 55 to 70 who had recovered from COVID-19.

This clone has only a few counts. This chain uses TRBV7-3 with TRBJ2-3, with 10 positions matching TRBD2. Germline CDR1 is SGHTA and CDR2 is FQGTGA. With V trimmed by 5 bases and J by 8 bases, 1 base remained unmatched. The CDR3 extends over 12 amino acids. The CDR3 region is CASSPSGGTQYF. DNA of the CDR3: TGTGCCAGCAGCCCTAGCGGGGGTACGCAGTATTTT.

This clone was seen a handful of times. The chain links TRBV3-1 (or the pseudogene TRBV3-2) to TRBJ2-7, with a tentative D call TRBD2 (7 bases). The CDR3 runs 16 residues. Germline V gene lookup returns CDR1 LGHDT and CDR2 YNNKEL (reference sequence). Trimming stripped 4 bases from V and 6 bases from J, with 22 bases between. For the CDR3, the DNA is TGTGCCAGCAGCCGAAGTTTGGGGGGGCTCGGGGGCGAGCAGTACTTC. Translated: CASSRSLGGLGGEQYF.

Turning to this clone: The same CDR3 also results from other DNA sequences found in this sample. This rearrangement joins TRBV18 to TRBJ1-3; D might be TRBD1 (6 bases). Germline lookup yields CDR1 KGHSH and CDR2 LQKENI. V shed 3 bases and J shed 1 base, with 10 bases lying between them. This CDR3 comprises 15 residues. As DNA, the CDR3 is TGTGCCAGCTCACCTCGTACAGGGTCTGGAAACACCATATATTTT. Residues: CASSPRTGSGNTIYF.

There are a few counts of this clone. The rearrangement uses TRBV11-1 and TRBJ2-3, with no clear D. Per the germline V gene, CDR1 is SGHAT and CDR2 is FQDESV (reference sequence). V shed 3 bases and J shed 5 bases, with 9 bases lying between them. The CDR3 is 13 residues long. CDR3 nucleotide sequence: TGTGCCAGCAGCTTTACGGGTGGAGATACGCAGTATTTT. Amino acid sequence: CASSFTGGDTQYF. Drawing the rest from reference TRBV11-1 and TRBJ2-3, the complete variable domain is EAEVAQSPRYKITEKSQAVAFWCDPISGHATLYWYRQILGQGPELLVQFQDESVVDDSQLPKDRFSAERLKGVDSTLKIQPAELGDSAMYLCASSFTGGDTQYFGPGTRLTVL.

The chain combines TRBV10-3 with TRBJ1-6, with unresolved D. This CDR3 has 13 amino acids. V was trimmed by 11 bases and J by 0 bases, leaving 8 bases between them. CDR1 ENHRY and CDR2 SYGVKD come from the germline V gene. As DNA, the CDR3 is TGTGCCGTACAGAGCTCCTATAATTCACCCCTCCACTTT. It translates to CAVQSSYNSPLHF.